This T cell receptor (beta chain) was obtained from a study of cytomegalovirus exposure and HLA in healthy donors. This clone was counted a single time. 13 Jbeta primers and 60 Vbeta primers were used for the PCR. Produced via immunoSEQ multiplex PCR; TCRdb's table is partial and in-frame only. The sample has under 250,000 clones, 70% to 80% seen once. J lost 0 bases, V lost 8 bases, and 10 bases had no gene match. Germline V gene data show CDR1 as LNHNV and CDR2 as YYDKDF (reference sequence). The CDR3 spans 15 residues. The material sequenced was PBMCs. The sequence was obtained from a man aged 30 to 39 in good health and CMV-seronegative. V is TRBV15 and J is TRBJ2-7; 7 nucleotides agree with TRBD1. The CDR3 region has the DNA TGTGCCACCGGGGAACCGGGACAGATCTCCTACGAGCAGTACTTC. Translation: CATGEPGQISYEQYF. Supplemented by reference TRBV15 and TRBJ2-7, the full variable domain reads DAMVIQNPRYQVTQFGKPVTLSCSQTLNHNVMYWYQQKSSQAPKLLFHYYDKDFNNEADTPDNFQSRRPNTSFCFLDIRSPGLGDTAMYLCATGEPGQISYEQYFGPGTRLTVT.